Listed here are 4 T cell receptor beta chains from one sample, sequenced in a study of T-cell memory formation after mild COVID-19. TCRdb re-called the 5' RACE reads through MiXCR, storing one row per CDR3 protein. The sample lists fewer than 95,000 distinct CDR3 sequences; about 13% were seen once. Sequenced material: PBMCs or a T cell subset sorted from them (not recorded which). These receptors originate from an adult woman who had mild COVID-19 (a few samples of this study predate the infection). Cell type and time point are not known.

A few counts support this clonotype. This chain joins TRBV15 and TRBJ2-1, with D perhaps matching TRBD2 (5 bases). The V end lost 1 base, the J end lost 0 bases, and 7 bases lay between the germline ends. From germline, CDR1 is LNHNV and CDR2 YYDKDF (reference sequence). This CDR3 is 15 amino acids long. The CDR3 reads CATSRVGSSYNEQFF. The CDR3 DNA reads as TGTGCCACCAGCAGAGTGGGGAGCTCCTACAATGAGCAGTTCTTC.

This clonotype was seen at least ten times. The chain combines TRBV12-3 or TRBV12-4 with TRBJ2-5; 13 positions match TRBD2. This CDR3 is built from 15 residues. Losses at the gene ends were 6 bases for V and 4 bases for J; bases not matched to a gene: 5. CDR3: CASRTSGGAGETQYF. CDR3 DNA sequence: TGTGCCAGCAGAACTAGCGGGGGGGCTGGAGAGACCCAGTACTTC.

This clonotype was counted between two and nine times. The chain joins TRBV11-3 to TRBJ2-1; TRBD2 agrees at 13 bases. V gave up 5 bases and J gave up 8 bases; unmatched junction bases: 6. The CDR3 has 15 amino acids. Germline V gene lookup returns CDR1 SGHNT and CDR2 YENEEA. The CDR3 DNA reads TGTGCCAGCAGCCATCGACTAGCGGGAGGTGATGAGCAGTTCTTC. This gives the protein CASSHRLAGGDEQFF.

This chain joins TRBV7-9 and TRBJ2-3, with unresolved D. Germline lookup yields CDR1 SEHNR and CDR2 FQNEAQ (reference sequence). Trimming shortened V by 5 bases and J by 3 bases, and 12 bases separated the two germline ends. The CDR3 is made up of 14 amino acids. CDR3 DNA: TGTGCCAGCAGCCCCCCCGGGCCAACAGATACGCAGTATTTT. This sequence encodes CASSPPGPTDTQYF.